One and the same sample provided the 27 T cell receptor beta chains below, sequenced in a study of cytomegalovirus exposure and HLA in healthy donors. The PCR employed 60 Vbeta primers together with 13 Jbeta primers. Sequencing used immunoSEQ multiplex PCR; TCRdb keeps in-frame clones, though not all of them. Of about 110,000 clones listed, around 75% are singletons. The material sequenced was PBMCs. The receptors here all came from a young man in good health and CMV-seronegative.

The chain is built from TRBV5-1 and TRBJ2-5; 12 bases agree with TRBD2. Germline-derived CDR1 and CDR2 are SGHRS and YFSETQ. With 5 bases clipped from V and 5 bases from J, the junction kept 4 bases outside the gene matches. CDR3 length equals 14 residues. The CDR3 sequence is CASRKTSGSETQYF. CDR3 bases: TGCGCCAGCAGGAAGACTAGCGGGAGCGAGACCCAGTACTTC.

The V and J genes are TRBV5-1 and TRBJ2-5; tentatively, D is TRBD1 (6 bases). This CDR3 comprises 17 residues. Trimming removed 3 bases at V and 5 bases at J, with 23 bases between. Germline CDR1 and CDR2: SGHRS and YFSETQ. CDR3 nucleotide sequence: TGCGCCAGCAGCTACTATACGCTTGGGCAGGGGCGGGAGACCCAGTACTTC. It encodes CASSYYTLGQGRETQYF.

This chain's CDR3 is CASSEWGGRQNEQYF. Here the CDR3 DNA reads TGTGCCAGCAGTGAATGGGGAGGGAGGCAGAACGAGCAGTACTTC. The chain is built from TRBV25-1 and TRBJ2-5, with TRBD2 matching over 7 bases. The DNA end is more similar to TRBJ2-7, so the J call may be wrong. The V gene's germline CDR1 is MGHDK and CDR2 SYGVNS. This CDR3 has 15 residues.

The chain uses TRBV5-1 and TRBJ2-2; 8 nucleotides match TRBD1. CDR1 and CDR2 (germline): SGHRS, YFSETQ. The V and J ends lost 0 bases and 6 bases, in that order; junction bases with no gene match: 4. The CDR3 length is 15 residues. The CDR3 sequence: CASSLDGQGAGELFF. The CDR3 DNA is TGCGCCAGCAGCTTGGATGGACAGGGAGCCGGGGAGCTGTTTTTT.

The chain joins TRBV7-8 to TRBJ2-7, with D perhaps TRBD2 (7 bases). The CDR3 covers 15 residues. Trimming removed 0 bases from V and 2 bases from J, with 11 bases in between. In germline, CDR1 is SGHVS, CDR2 FQNEAQ. Here the CDR3 DNA reads TGTGCCAGCAGCTTAGCAGGCGGGGGCGCCTACGAGCAGTACTTC. The encoded protein is CASSLAGGGAYEQYF.

J is TRBJ2-1 and V is TRBV28; TRBD2 agrees at 7 bases. Germline values: CDR1 MDHEN, CDR2 SYDVKM. After removal of 8 bases from V and 6 bases from J, the junction contained 4 bases not matched to a gene. CDR3 size: 12 residues. The DNA for the CDR3 is TGTGCCAGCCAGGGAGGGGTCAATGAGCAGTTCTTC. It encodes CASQGGVNEQFF.

This clone is medium-sized. CDR3: CAWSANRINEQFF. For the CDR3, the DNA is TGTGCCTGGAGTGCAAACAGGATCAATGAGCAGTTCTTC. V and J are TRBV30 and TRBJ2-1, with a tentative D call TRBD1 (5 bases). Germline CDR1 reads GTSNPN; CDR2 reads SVGIG (reference sequence). This CDR3 spans 13 amino acids. Trimming removed 1 base from V and 6 bases from J, with 10 bases in between.

The V gene is TRBV19, the J gene TRBJ1-4; D perhaps matches TRBD1 (6 bases). The germline gives CDR1 LNHDA, CDR2 SQIVND (reference sequence). V was shortened by 3 bases and J by 6 bases, with 17 bases between the two germline ends. This CDR3 region has 16 residues. CDR3 amino acids: CASSISGRGFDEKLFF. CDR3 nucleotides: TGTGCCAGTAGTATCAGTGGAAGGGGGTTTGATGAAAAACTGTTTTTT.

The chain has TRBV10-3 and TRBJ2-7, with 10 bases lining up with TRBD2. The CDR3 is 17 residues long. The junction had 7 bases not matched to a gene; V was cut back by 0 bases and J by 2 bases. CDR1 is ENHRY and CDR2 is SYGVKD in the germline V gene. As DNA, the CDR3 is TGTGCCATCAGTGAGTCTCTTGTGAGCGGGGGGGCCTACGAGCAGTACTTC. Its protein product is CAISESLVSGGAYEQYF.

V is TRBV27 and J is TRBJ1-6; a weak D match, TRBD1 (6 bases). This CDR3 is built from 13 residues. Trimming took 5 bases from V and 9 from J, leaving 11 bases between them. CDR1 is MNHEY, CDR2 SMNVEV, per germline (reference sequence). The CDR3: CASSAGAGSPLHF. The CDR3 DNA follows: TGTGCCAGCAGTGCAGGGGCCGGTTCACCCCTCCACTTT.

The genes are TRBV6-1 and TRBJ2-7; the match to TRBD1 covers 9 bases. V was clipped by 0 bases and J by 1 base; unmatched bases: 4. The V gene's germline CDR1 is MNHNS and CDR2 SASEGT. The CDR3 loop spans 16 amino acids. The chain's CDR3 is CASSEADRGYSYEQYF. DNA of the CDR3: TGTGCCAGCAGTGAAGCGGACAGGGGATATTCCTACGAGCAGTACTTC.

The chain couples TRBV9 to TRBJ2-7, with TRBD2 identical over 10 bases. Germline CDR1 is SGDLS and CDR2 is YYNGEE. CDR3 length equals 15 residues. The V and J ends lost 1 base and 1 base, in that order; junction bases with no gene match: 2. The CDR3 bases are TGTGCCAGCAGCGTAAGCGGGGGGGCTTCCTACGAGCAGTACTTC. This codes for CASSVSGGASYEQYF.

CDR3 amino acids: CATSRDRGGSNQPQHF. The CDR3 region has the DNA TGTGCCACCAGCAGAGATCGAGGGGGTAGCAATCAGCCCCAGCATTTT. This chain connects TRBV15 to TRBJ1-5; D is perhaps TRBD1 (6 bases). The V gene lost 0 bases and the J gene lost 0 bases, with 9 bases spanning the gap. The V gene's germline CDR1 is LNHNV and CDR2 YYDKDF (reference sequence). The CDR3 loop spans 16 amino acids.

V gene TRBV28 combines with J gene TRBJ2-7, with 8 bases that match TRBD2. The trim removed 6 bases at V and 3 bases at J, leaving 4 bases unmatched. Germline V gene data show CDR1 as MDHEN and CDR2 as SYDVKM. The CDR3 runs to 13 residues. The CDR3 is CASRYSGSYEQYF. CDR3 nucleotide sequence: TGTGCCAGCAGATACAGCGGGAGCTACGAGCAGTACTTC.

CDR3 nucleotide sequence: TGTGCCAGCAGTGAAAGGGGCGTAGATACGCAGTATTTT. The encoded protein is CASSERGVDTQYF. The rearrangement links TRBV6-1 to TRBJ2-3; tentative D call: TRBD1 (5 bases). CDR3 length equals 13 residues. The V end lost 2 bases, the J end lost 5 bases, and 8 bases lay between the germline ends. The germline CDR1 and CDR2 sequences are MNHNS and SASEGT.

The V gene is TRBV27, the J gene TRBJ2-3; 11 nucleotides line up with TRBD1. This CDR3 region has 14 residues. Germline loops: CDR1 MNHEY, CDR2 SMNVEV (reference sequence). Trimming cost V 10 bases and J 5 bases; bases outside gene matches: 8. Here the CDR3 reads CAISPGTGGDTQYF. The CDR3 DNA is TGTGCCATTTCCCCCGGGACAGGGGGAGATACGCAGTATTTT.

The V call is TRBV9, the J call TRBJ2-3; a possible D gene is TRBD2 (7 bases). The germline gives CDR1 SGDLS, CDR2 YYNGEE. V was shortened by 0 bases and J by 5 bases, with 19 bases between the two germline ends. This CDR3 spans 17 amino acids. CDR3 nucleotide sequence: TGTGCCAGCAGCGTAGCTCCGAGGGCAGGGGAGGGAGATACGCAGTATTTT. It translates to CASSVAPRAGEGDTQYF.

V and J are TRBV28 and TRBJ1-5; 7 nucleotides line up with TRBD1. With 6 bases clipped from V and 5 bases from J, the junction kept 10 bases outside the gene matches. This CDR3 contains 15 residues. Germline loops: CDR1 MDHEN, CDR2 SYDVKM. CDR3 amino acids: CASSPADREDQPQHF. In DNA, the CDR3 is TGTGCCAGCAGCCCCGCTGACAGGGAAGATCAGCCCCAGCATTTT. Full variable domain (remainder filled in from reference TRBV28 and TRBJ1-5): DVKVTQSSRYLVKRTGEKVFLECVQDMDHENMFWYRQDPGLGLRLIYFSYDVKMKEKGDIPEGYSVSREKKERFSLILESASTNQTSMYLCASSPADREDQPQHFGDGTRLSIL.

The chain is built from TRBV5-1 and TRBJ2-2; TRBD2 might be the D (6 bases). CDR3 size: 14 residues. Germline-derived CDR1 and CDR2 are SGHRS and YFSETQ. V dropped 0 bases and J dropped 7 bases, with 10 bases sitting between them. CDR3 sequence: CASSLDGGFGELFF. DNA of the CDR3: TGCGCCAGCAGCTTGGATGGAGGGTTCGGGGAGCTGTTTTTT.

The chain is built from TRBV9 and TRBJ1-5; D perhaps matches TRBD1 (6 bases). The CDR3 runs to 15 residues. The germline gives CDR1 SGDLS, CDR2 YYNGEE. V lost 4 bases and J 2 bases, leaving 13 bases between the germline ends. DNA of the CDR3: TGTGCCAGCAGCTTACAAGGGGGGGGCAATCAGCCCCAGCATTTT. Its translation is CASSLQGGGNQPQHF.

This clone was observed a few times. The genes are TRBV18 and TRBJ1-3; D not certain. From germline, CDR1 is KGHSH and CDR2 LQKENI. V shed 2 bases and J shed 0 bases, with 5 bases lying between them. The CDR3 spans 14 residues. CDR3 sequence (DNA): TGTGCCAGCTCACCATTAGACTCTGGAAACACCATATATTTT. Its translation: CASSPLDSGNTIYF.

This clone has only a few counts. In DNA form, the CDR3 reads TGCGCCAGCAGTGCCGCAGGGGGTCCCCAGCATTTT. Translating it yields CASSAAGGPQHF. V is TRBV10-1 and J is TRBJ1-5; 7 bases match TRBD1. CDR1 and CDR2 from the germline V gene are WNHNN and SYGVQD (reference sequence). The CDR3 covers 12 residues. J lost 10 bases, V lost 4 bases, and 4 bases had no gene match.

J is TRBJ1-2 and V is TRBV6-1; 7 nucleotides line up with TRBD1. Germline V gives CDR1 MNHNS, CDR2 SASEGT. The CDR3 sequence is 16 residues long. The V segment lost 1 base and the J segment 4 bases; nucleotides outside the gene matches: 9. The CDR3 reads CASSEEPTGVGYGYTF. For the CDR3, the DNA is TGTGCCAGCAGTGAAGAACCTACAGGGGTTGGCTATGGCTACACCTTC.

V and J are TRBV20-1 and TRBJ2-3; no firm D call. Per the germline V gene, CDR1 is DFQATT and CDR2 is SNEGSKA (reference sequence). This CDR3 spans 11 amino acids. Between the trimmed V and J ends, which lost 8 bases and 2 bases, there was a span of 8 bases. DNA for the CDR3: TGCAGTCCAATTTTCACAGATACGCAGTATTTT. Translating gives CSPIFTDTQYF.

This rearrangement joins TRBV6-4 to TRBJ2-1, with 7 bases aligning to TRBD2. The CDR3 consists of 15 residues. Germline trimming cut 2 bases from V and 2 bases from J; bases unmatched to any gene: 3. CDR1 and CDR2 from the germline V gene are MRHNA and SNTAGT. The CDR3 reads CASSDSGTTYNEQFF. The CDR3 DNA follows: TGTGCCAGCAGTGACAGCGGGACTACCTACAATGAGCAGTTCTTC.

The V and J genes are TRBV6-1 and TRBJ2-7; D is unclear. Germline V gives CDR1 MNHNS, CDR2 SASEGT. The ends were cut back, 2 bases at V and 0 bases at J, with 2 bases in the middle. This CDR3 has 12 amino acids. The CDR3 loop reads CASSEYSYEQYF. The CDR3 coding sequence is TGTGCCAGCAGTGAATACTCCTACGAGCAGTACTTC.

CDR3 nucleotide sequence: TGCGCCAGCAGCTTGGTTGAGGCGGGCCAAGAGACCCAGTACTTC. Translated, it gives CASSLVEAGQETQYF. The chain is built from TRBV5-1 and TRBJ2-5; a weak D match, TRBD2 (5 bases). The CDR3 is 15 residues long. Trimming removed 0 bases at V and 1 base at J, with 10 bases between. Germline values: CDR1 SGHRS, CDR2 YFSETQ.